The 3 T cell receptor beta chains in this list originate from one sample, sequenced in a study of T cells after yellow fever vaccination. TCRdb fed the 5' RACE reads into MiXCR, producing one record per CDR3 protein. The table has some 400,000 distinct CDR3 sequences, approximately 19% seen once; the top ten hold about 18%. The material was PBMCs, obtained before the yellow fever booster vaccination. These receptors all come from a man aged 18 to 30 who received the YFV17D yellow fever vaccine.

In its sample, this clonotype was seen a few times. The chain uses TRBV5-1 and TRBJ1-1, with 7 bases identical to TRBD1. Trimming at V came to 4 bases and at J to 4 bases, leaving 7 bases not matched to a gene. This CDR3 has 14 residues. From germline, CDR1 is SGHRS and CDR2 YFSETQ. CDR3 nucleotide sequence: TGCGCCAGCAGCATTAGACAGGGAGTCACTGAAGCTTTCTTT. Protein: CASSIRQGVTEAFF.

The V and J genes are TRBV15 and TRBJ1-2; D possibly corresponds to TRBD1 (5 bases). The V and J ends lost 2 bases and 1 base respectively, with 14 bases between them. This CDR3 has 16 amino acids. Looked up from germline, CDR1 is LNHNV and CDR2 is YYDKDF (reference sequence). The DNA for the CDR3 is TGTGCCACCAGCAGAACCTCCGGGGCGGATAACTATGGCTACACCTTC. Residues: CATSRTSGADNYGYTF.

Only a few counts were recorded for this clonotype. The CDR3 sequence: CASSQDRGSNGEKLFF. CDR3 nucleotides: TGCGCCAGCAGCCAAGATAGGGGGTCCAATGGTGAAAAACTGTTTTTT. The chain uses TRBV4-3 and TRBJ1-4; TRBD1 might be the D (6 bases). This CDR3 is 16 amino acids long. In germline, CDR1 is LGHNA, CDR2 YSLEER. Deletions cut 0 bases from V and 7 bases from J, with 15 bases between.